What follows are 3 T cell receptor beta chains derived from one specimen sequenced in a study of patients and donors after allogeneic stem cell transplantation. TCRdb fed the RT-PCR reads into MiXCR, producing one record per CDR3 protein. The repertoire holds around 150,000 distinct CDR3 sequences, with 30% as singletons. Material: blood, either unsorted or a sorted T cell fraction (not recorded which). The receptors here all came from a human donor who was either an allogeneic HSCT recipient or a stem cell or donor lymphocyte infusion donor (not recorded which). It is not recorded whose cells these are; they may come from a transplant donor.

Written as DNA, the CDR3 is TGTGCCAGCAGTTTCACTAGCGGGAGGTACACAGATACGCAGTATTTT. Its protein product is CASSFTSGRYTDTQYF. This rearrangement joins TRBV6-5 to TRBJ2-3; TRBD2 matches 12 bases. Unmatched junction bases numbered 4, after V lost 4 bases and J lost 2 bases. The CDR3 has 16 amino acids. Germline V gene lookup returns CDR1 MNHEY and CDR2 SVGAGI.

This clonotype was found a few times. The chain carries TRBV5-1 and TRBJ1-2; TRBD1 agrees at 9 bases. The J segment lost 7 bases and the V segment lost 0 bases, leaving 4 bases of the junction unmatched. The CDR3 runs to 14 residues. Germline lookup yields CDR1 SGHRS and CDR2 YFSETQ. In DNA, the CDR3 is TGCGCCAGCAGCTTGGGGACAGGGGATAGTGGCTACACCTTC. It translates to CASSLGTGDSGYTF. The entire variable domain, with the rest obtained from reference TRBV5-1 and TRBJ1-2, is as follows: KAGVTQTPRYLIKTRGQQVTLSCSPISGHRSVSWYQQTPGQGLQFLFEYFSETQRNKGNFPGRFSGRQFSNSRSEMNVSTLELGDSALYLCASSLGTGDSGYTFGSGTRLTVV.

This clonotype was recorded at least ten times. This chain links TRBV7-9 with TRBJ1-6, with no clear D. CDR1 and CDR2 from the germline V gene are SEHNR and FQNEAQ (reference sequence). The V end lost 1 base, the J end lost 0 bases, and 4 bases lay between the germline ends. The CDR3 runs to 15 residues. CDR3 DNA sequence: TGTGCCAGCAGCTTAGGGAGCTCCTATAATTCACCCCTCCACTTT. Amino acid sequence: CASSLGSSYNSPLHF.